These T cell receptor beta chains were read from a single sample in a study of OX40 agonist ivuxolimab in advanced cancers. The assay was immunoSEQ multiplex PCR, and TCRdb's table has in-frame clones only and misses some. The repertoire holds 73,000 or so clones, with about 89% as singletons. Sequencing used CD4+ or CD8+ T cells sorted from blood, obtained in a trial of the OX40 agonist ivuxolimab. The receptors were sampled from an adult with an advanced solid tumor such as melanoma, head and neck, liver or kidney cancer. The CDR3 runs from the conserved cysteine through the conserved F or W. A D gene is named only where the DNA matches it firmly. Clone size is shown for a subset of rows, as once, few, many or a class of expanded clone.

D gene | J gene | V gene | clone size | CDR3 DNA | CDR3 protein
TRBD1 | TRBJ2-2 | TRBV28 | . | TGTGCCAGCAGTTTATCGACAGGGGGGAAGAACGGGGAGCTGTTTTTT | CASSLSTGGKNGELFF
TRBD1 | TRBJ2-6 | TRBV27 | . | TGTGCCAGCAGTTTAGGCAGGGGGCTGTCTGGGGCCAACGTCCTGACTTTC | CASSLGRGLSGANVLTF
TRBD2 | TRBJ2-1 | TRBV10-3 | once | TGTGCCATCCTGCTAGCGGGGAACAATGAGCAGTTCTTC | CAILLAGNNEQFF
. | TRBJ1-3 | TRBV7-6 | . | TGTGCCAGCAGCTTAGCATTCCCGGGACACTCTGGAAACACCATATATTTT | CASSLAFPGHSGNTIYF
. | TRBJ1-3 | TRBV25-1 | . | TGTGCCAGCAGTGCCGGGGGGCTTGGAAACACCATATATTTT | CASSAGGLGNTIYF
TRBD2 | TRBJ2-2 | TRBV5-4 | . | TGTGCCAGCAGCTGGTTACCTCGACTAGCGGGAGACACCGGGGAGCTGTTTTTT | CASSWLPRLAGDTGELFF
TRBD2 | TRBJ2-7 | TRBV5-5 | . | TGTGCCAGCAGCTCGCCAGTAGCGGGGGAGCAGTACTTC | CASSSPVAGEQYF
. | TRBJ1-2 | TRBV6-5 | . | TGTGCCAGCAGTGGCCGGGCCCCGCTGGGCTATGGCTACACCTTC | CASSGRAPLGYGYTF
. | TRBJ2-3 | TRBV2 | . | TGTGCCAGCAGTGAAGGGGCAGGGCTTACAGATACGCAGTATTTT | CASSEGAGLTDTQYF
. | TRBJ1-1 | TRBV6-5 | few | TGTGCCAGCAGTTACTCGCCGGGTCGGTACACTGAAGCTTTCTTT | CASSYSPGRYTEAFF
. | TRBJ2-1 | TRBV2 | . | TGTGCCAGCACCCCCGGGGGCTCTTACAATGAGCAGTTCTTC | CASTPGGSYNEQFF
. | TRBJ2-1 | TRBV4-1 | . | TGCGCCAGCAGTGTACCGGGACTCCCTATCAATGAGCAGTTCTTC | CASSVPGLPINEQFF
. | TRBJ2-3 | TRBV6-6 | . | TGTGCCAGCAGTTTCCCTAGGGGCCCGGGAGATACGCAGTATTTT | CASSFPRGPGDTQYF
. | TRBJ1-1 | TRBV6-1 | . | TGTGCCAGCTGGACGAACACTGAAGCTTTCTTT | CASWTNTEAFF
. | TRBJ1-2 | TRBV27 | . | TGTGCCAGCAGTCCCCAGGGCTATGGCTACACCTTC | CASSPQGYGYTF
. | TRBJ1-1 | TRBV6-4 | . | TGTGCCAGCAGGGCGACAGAGAACACTGAAGCTTTCTTT | CASRATENTEAFF
TRBD1 | TRBJ1-1 | TRBV7-2 | . | TGTGCCAGCAGTTCACAGGGGGCGAACACTGAAGCTTTCTTT | CASSSQGANTEAFF
. | TRBJ1-4 | TRBV9 | . | TGTGCCAGCAGCGTAGCCATGGGGGAAAAACTGTTTTTT | CASSVAMGEKLFF
TRBD2 | TRBJ2-2 | TRBV6-6 | . | TGTGCCAGCAGTTACCTAGCGGTGGGCACCGGGGAGCTGTTTTTT | CASSYLAVGTGELFF
. | TRBJ2-3 | TRBV5-1 | . | TGCGCCAGCAGCTGGACCAGAACAGATACGCAGTATTTT | CASSWTRTDTQYF
TRBD2 | TRBJ2-7 | TRBV18 | . | TGTGCCAGCTCACCCCTAGCGGACCGTGACGAGCAGTACTTC | CASSPLADRDEQYF
. | TRBJ2-1 | TRBV6-5 | once | TGTGCCAGCAGTTACGGTCAAAGCTCCTACAATGAGCAGTTCTTC | CASSYGQSSYNEQFF
TRBD2 | TRBJ2-1 | TRBV15 | . | TGTGCCACCAGCAGGAGCAGCGGGAGGGGCGATGAGCAGTTCTTC | CATSRSSGRGDEQFF
. | TRBJ1-1 | TRBV5-1 | . | TGCGCCAGCAGCCTGACAGTTCCGGACACTGAAGCTTTCTTT | CASSLTVPDTEAFF
. | TRBJ2-1 | TRBV11-2 | . | TGTGCCAGCAGCTCGACCCGGGTGGATGAGCAGTTCTTC | CASSSTRVDEQFF
. | TRBJ2-6 | TRBV7-2 | . | TGTGCCAGCAGCCTAGCTCCCTCTGGGGCCAACGTCCTGACTTTC | CASSLAPSGANVLTF
. | TRBJ1-1 | TRBV18 | few | TGTGCCAGCTCACCTGCCGAGGGTTGGGGAGCTTTCTTT | CASSPAEGWGAFF
. | TRBJ2-2 | TRBV2 | . | TGTGCCAGCAATCGGCAGGGCGGCACCGGGGAGCTGTTTTTT | CASNRQGGTGELFF
TRBD1 | TRBJ2-7 | TRBV7-9 | . | TGTGCCAGCAGCGGACCGGGACAGAGATTGTACGAGCAGTACTTC | CASSGPGQRLYEQYF
TRBD1 | TRBJ1-2 | TRBV4-3 | . | TGCGCCAGCAGCCTTGGTCCGGCAGGGGGTTATGGCTACACCTTC | CASSLGPAGGYGYTF
. | TRBJ1-1 | TRBV28 | few | TGTGCCAGCAGTTCGGGTCAAGCCCCGGGCCGAGCTTTCTTT | CASSSGQAPGRAFF
. | TRBJ1-2 | TRBV6-5 | . | TGTGCCAGCACCCCGGGAAGGGGAAACTATGGCTACACCTTC | CASTPGRGNYGYTF
. | TRBJ2-1 | TRBV7-3 | . | TGTGCCAGCAGCTCGCAAAGACAGCCGGATGAGCAGTTCTTC | CASSSQRQPDEQFF
TRBD1 | TRBJ1-5 | TRBV19 | once | TGTGCCAGCGAAGGGACAGGCTTTAATCAGCCCCAGCATTTT | CASEGTGFNQPQHF
TRBD1 | TRBJ2-1 | TRBV27 | . | TGTGCCAGCAGTTTATCGGGGGACAGGGAAAATGAGCAGTTCTTC | CASSLSGDRENEQFF
TRBD1 | TRBJ2-7 | TRBV6-6 | . | TGTGCCAGCAGTCGTTCCGGGACAGGGGCCTACGAGCAGTACTTC | CASSRSGTGAYEQYF
. | TRBJ2-3 | TRBV14 | . | TGTGCCAGCAGCCAAGAGAGGGGGACTACAGATACGCAGTATTTT | CASSQERGTTDTQYF
. | TRBJ1-1 | TRBV19 | few | TGTGCCAGTAGTTTCCGGGGGTCAACCTTGAACACTGAAGCTTTCTTT | CASSFRGSTLNTEAFF
. | TRBJ2-3 | TRBV9 | . | TGTGCCAGCAGCGTAGGGCTTCGGGGTTCCAAAGATACGCAGTATTTT | CASSVGLRGSKDTQYF
. | TRBJ1-3 | TRBV6-5 | . | TGTGCCAGCAGTCAATCAGGGCTCTCTGGAAACACCATATATTTT | CASSQSGLSGNTIYF
. | TRBJ1-2 | TRBV9 | . | TGTGCCAGCAGCTCTGGGGGGGTCTATGGCTACACCTTC | CASSSGGVYGYTF
. | TRBJ1-1 | TRBV25-1 | . | TGTGCCAGCTCCCGGGCGGGGTTCGCTGAAGCTTTCTTT | CASSRAGFAEAFF
TRBD1 | TRBJ2-7 | TRBV27 | . | TGTGCCAGCAGATTGGACAGGGGAATCGAGCAGTACTTC | CASRLDRGIEQYF
. | TRBJ2-3 | TRBV5-8 | . | TGTGCCAGCAGCTTGGCAGATACGCAGTATTTT | CASSLADTQYF
. | TRBJ2-5 | TRBV11-1 | . | TGTGCCAGCAGCTTGGGTGGGGTATACCAAGAGACCCAGTACTTC | CASSLGGVYQETQYF
TRBD2 | TRBJ2-7 | TRBV28 | . | TGTGCCAGCAACCTAGCGGGATCCTACGAGCAGTACTTC | CASNLAGSYEQYF
. | TRBJ1-6 | TRBV5-1 | . | TGCGCCAGCAGCTTGGACAGGAAATTCGCATCACCCCTCCACTTT | CASSLDRKFASPLHF
. | TRBJ1-2 | TRBV5-1 | . | TGCGCCAGCAGCGCCGGGACAAGCTATGGCTACACCTTC | CASSAGTSYGYTF
TRBD1 | TRBJ1-6 | TRBV19 | . | TGTGCCAGTAGTATGGGACAGGGGGCTTCGGATAATTCACCCCTCCACTTT | CASSMGQGASDNSPLHF
TRBD1 | TRBJ1-2 | TRBV14 | . | TGTGCCAGCAGCCCCCGGGACAGCTATGGCTACACCTTC | CASSPRDSYGYTF
. | TRBJ2-1 | TRBV7-9 | . | TGTGCCAGCAGCTTTAGCGCCAGCTCCTACAATGAGCAGTTCTTC | CASSFSASSYNEQFF
. | TRBJ1-5 | TRBV13 | . | TGTGCCAGCAGCTTAGCTAATAGCAATCAGCCCCAGCATTTT | CASSLANSNQPQHF
. | TRBJ2-7 | TRBV5-1 | . | TGCGCCAGCAGCTTATACGGACGGAACTACGAGCAGTACTTC | CASSLYGRNYEQYF
. | TRBJ1-4 | TRBV6-6 | . | TGTGCCAGCAGACGGACAGCTGATGAAAAACTGTTTTTT | CASRRTADEKLFF